These 31 T cell receptor beta chains share one sample of origin, sequenced in a study of blood T cell repertoires in COVID-19. Sequencing was performed with immunoSEQ multiplex PCR; in TCRdb, only in-frame clones are kept and a portion is missing. The sample shows some 110,000 clones, 70% to 85% of them seen only once. The sequenced material came from peripheral blood. The receptors were gathered from a woman in her sixties or seventies with acute or convalescent COVID-19.

The rearrangement links TRBV7-2 to TRBJ1-3; D unclear. The CDR3 is 13 residues long. V lost 4 bases to trimming and J lost 7 bases, with 11 bases between them. The germline gives CDR1 SGHTA, CDR2 FQGNSA. The CDR3 DNA reads TGTGCCAGCAGCTCTTCGGCGGGGAACACCATATATTTT. It codes for CASSSSAGNTIYF. Based on the CDR3 plus reference TRBV7-2 and TRBJ1-3, the full variable domain is GAGVSQSPSNKVTEKGKDVELRCDPISGHTALYWYRQSLGQGLEFLIYFQGNSAPDKSGLPSDRFSAERTGGSVSTLTIQRTQQEDSAVYLCASSSSAGNTIYFGEGSWLTVV.

This clone has just a few counts. Other DNA sequences of this sample code for an identical CDR3. This chain joins TRBV12-3 or TRBV12-4 and TRBJ1-1; D gene uncertain. V lost 2 bases, J lost 1 base, and 5 bases lay in between. The CDR3 has 13 residues. The CDR3 DNA follows: TGTGCCAGCAGTTTATCGGGGAACACTGAAGCTTTCTTT. It yields the protein CASSLSGNTEAFF.

This chain uses TRBV5-1 with TRBJ2-5, with a possible D match to TRBD2 (5 bases). The CDR3 contains 14 residues. Trimming removed 2 bases from V and 2 bases from J, with 10 bases in between. The germline CDR1 and CDR2 sequences are SGHRS and YFSETQ. CDR3 in DNA: TGCGCCAGCAGCTTTGGACGGGGACAAGAGACCCAGTACTTC. This translates into CASSFGRGQETQYF.

V usage is TRBV7-2 and J usage is TRBJ2-3; the match to TRBD2 covers 8 bases. This CDR3 is built from 16 residues. The germline V gene has CDR1 SGHTA and CDR2 FQGNSA. Losses at the gene ends were 5 bases for V and 5 bases for J; bases not matched to a gene: 12. DNA of the CDR3: TGTGCCAGCAGCCCGCAGGCGCGGGGGGCGAAAGATACGCAGTATTTT. Translated, it gives CASSPQARGAKDTQYF.

V is TRBV6-5 and J is TRBJ1-2; 8 positions match TRBD1. With 9 bases clipped from V and 4 bases from J, the junction kept 13 bases outside the gene matches. The CDR3 spans 15 residues. Germline V CDR1 and CDR2: MNHEY, SVGAGI. CDR3 coding DNA: TGTGCCAGTATGACAGGACAGGGAGCCCTCTATGGCTACACCTTC. Translated, it gives CASMTGQGALYGYTF.

This clone has only one observation. This CDR3 reads CASSSGFRGQETQYF. In DNA, the CDR3 is TGTGCCAGCAGCTCCGGGTTCAGGGGGCAAGAGACCCAGTACTTC. The rearrangement links TRBV11-3 to TRBJ2-5, with 7 bases matching TRBD1. The J segment lost 2 bases and the V segment lost 4 bases, leaving 7 bases of the junction unmatched. From germline, CDR1 is SGHNT and CDR2 YENEEA. The CDR3 has 15 residues.

The chain employs TRBV13 and TRBJ1-1; 9 bases align to TRBD1. V lost 5 bases, J lost 4 bases, and 5 bases stayed unmatched. Germline V gene data show CDR1 as PRHDT and CDR2 as FYEKMQ (reference sequence). The CDR3 covers 14 residues. The CDR3 loop is CASSNRGRSTEAFF. The CDR3 region has the DNA TGTGCCAGCAGCAACAGGGGGCGGAGCACTGAAGCTTTCTTT. Using reference TRBV13 and TRBJ1-1 for the parts outside the CDR3, the full variable domain is AAGVIQSPRHLIKEKRETATLKCYPIPRHDTVYWYQQGPGQDPQFLISFYEKMQSDKGSIPDRFSAQQFSDYHSELNMSSLELGDSALYFCASSNRGRSTEAFFGQGTRLTVV.

The genes are TRBV27 and TRBJ2-7; 7 bases fit TRBD1. CDR1 is MNHEY and CDR2 is SMNVEV in the germline V gene (reference sequence). This CDR3 has 14 residues. V shed 0 bases and J 1 base; nucleotides not matched to a gene: 0. CDR3 sequence: CASSLSTGSYEQYV. The CDR3 coding sequence is TGTGCCAGCAGTTTATCGACAGGGTCCTACGAGCAGTACGTC.

The CDR3 DNA reads as TGCGCCAGCAGCCAAGAGAGGAATAGAGGCAACACTGAAGCTTTCTTT. Translation: CASSQERNRGNTEAFF. This chain uses TRBV4-1 with TRBJ1-1; D ambiguous. Trimming took off 0 bases at V and 2 bases at J, with 13 bases between the two ends. This CDR3 spans 16 amino acids. Germline assignment: CDR1 MGHRA and CDR2 YSYEKL.

This clone came up a few times. V gene TRBV5-1 combines with J gene TRBJ1-1; tentatively, D is TRBD1 (6 bases). CDR3 length: 15 residues. Germline V lookup: CDR1 SGHRS, CDR2 YFSETQ. The germline V and J ends were trimmed by 0 bases and 6 bases, with 15 bases remaining between them. CDR3 sequence: CASSLGMTEGAEAFF. CDR3 bases: TGCGCCAGCAGCTTGGGTATGACAGAGGGGGCTGAAGCTTTCTTT.

The rearrangement uses TRBV18 and TRBJ2-2, with 10 bases matching TRBD1. J was trimmed by 4 bases and V by 4 bases; bases with no gene match: 3. This CDR3 is 15 amino acids long. Germline V CDR1 and CDR2: KGHSH, LQKENI. CDR3 protein: CASSQGQGTTGELFF. The CDR3 DNA is TGTGCCAGCTCACAGGGACAGGGGACCACCGGGGAGCTGTTTTTT.

The CDR3 DNA follows: TGTGCCAGCAGAGTGGACAGAAGCACAGATACGCAGTATTTT. It yields the protein CASRVDRSTDTQYF. The rearrangement joins TRBV2 to TRBJ2-3; a possible D gene is TRBD1 (6 bases). The CDR3 loop spans 14 amino acids. V lost 6 bases, J lost 0 bases, and 10 bases lay in between. CDR1 and CDR2 from the germline V gene are SNHLY and FYNNEI.

The chain recombines TRBV18 with TRBJ1-5; 12 bases match TRBD1. This CDR3 spans 15 amino acids. V lost 0 bases to trimming and J lost 9 bases; unmatched junction nucleotides: 3. Germline V lookup: CDR1 KGHSH, CDR2 LQKENI. The CDR3 here is CASSPPGQGARPQHF. The CDR3 DNA reads TGTGCCAGCTCACCACCGGGACAGGGGGCTCGGCCCCAGCATTTT.

The V and J genes are TRBV6-5 and TRBJ1-2, with D possibly TRBD1 on 5 matching bases. The CDR3 sequence is 15 residues long. Germline V lookup: CDR1 MNHEY, CDR2 SVGAGI. The V and J ends lost 4 bases and 8 bases respectively, with 20 bases between them. The CDR3 DNA is TGTGCCAGCAGTTCTACTCAGGGTTTTGTGGGAGGCTACACCTTC. It specifies CASSSTQGFVGGYTF.

This clone showed up just a few times. The gene calls are TRBV25-1 and TRBJ2-7, with D tentatively TRBD2 (5 bases). The CDR3 runs to 14 residues. CDR1 and CDR2 (germline): MGHDK, SYGVNS. V lost 3 bases, J lost 7 bases, and 16 bases lay in between. The chain's CDR3 is CASSDRLPGGEQYF. DNA for the CDR3: TGTGCCAGCAGTGACCGACTCCCAGGAGGAGAGCAGTACTTC.

The chain is built from TRBV7-2 and TRBJ1-5, with 7 bases fitting TRBD1. V shed 3 bases, J shed 2 bases, and the junction held 1 base outside the gene matches. This CDR3 has 14 amino acids. The V gene's germline CDR1 is SGHTA and CDR2 FQGNSA. CDR3 in DNA: TGTGCCAGCAGCTTCACAGGGGGCAATCAGCCCCAGCATTTT. Amino acid sequence: CASSFTGGNQPQHF.

The chain joins TRBV7-2 to TRBJ1-5; the D is unclear. Looked up from germline, CDR1 is SGHTA and CDR2 is FQGNSA. V was pared by 4 bases and J by 6 bases, with 10 bases between. The CDR3 sequence is 13 residues long. The CDR3 sequence is CASSSSGVQPQHF. The CDR3 coding sequence is TGTGCCAGCAGCTCTTCGGGAGTTCAGCCCCAGCATTTT.

The rearrangement links TRBV27 to TRBJ1-2; D may be TRBD1 (6 bases). Trimming removed 1 base at V and 8 bases at J, with 20 bases between. This CDR3 comprises 16 residues. CDR1 is MNHEY and CDR2 is SMNVEV in the germline V gene (reference sequence). In DNA, the CDR3 is TGTGCCAGCAGTTTATTGCCTCCAGGGGTCTCGTACGGCTACACCTTC. Amino acids: CASSLLPPGVSYGYTF.

The chain couples TRBV15 to TRBJ2-5; D possibly corresponds to TRBD2 (5 bases). The CDR3 has 12 amino acids. Germline V gives CDR1 LNHNV, CDR2 YYDKDF (reference sequence). Trimming pared 5 bases from V and 5 bases from J, leaving 9 bases between. The CDR3 loop reads CATSRRRETQYF. CDR3 coding DNA: TGTGCCACCAGCCGACGGAGGGAGACCCAGTACTTC. The variable domain in full, with the rest retrieved from reference TRBV15 and TRBJ2-5, is DAMVIQNPRYQVTQFGKPVTLSCSQTLNHNVMYWYQQKSSQAPKLLFHYYDKDFNNEADTPDNFQSRRPNTSFCFLDIRSPGLGDTAMYLCATSRRRETQYFGPGTRLLVL.

The chain is built from TRBV29-1 and TRBJ1-2, with TRBD1 identical over 8 bases. Germline V gives CDR1 SQVTM, CDR2 ANQGSEA. This CDR3 spans 13 amino acids. J was trimmed by 6 bases and V by 5 bases; bases with no gene match: 8. The CDR3, as DNA: TGCAGCGTTTCCAGGGGGCTAAATGATGGCTACACCTTC. Its translation is CSVSRGLNDGYTF.

J is TRBJ2-6 and V is TRBV7-6; 8 bases fit TRBD2. The V gene end was trimmed by 1 base and the J gene end by 3 bases; junction bases not matched to a gene: 5. CDR3 length: 17 residues. The germline V gene has CDR1 SGHVS and CDR2 FNYEAQ. The CDR3 nucleotides are TGTGCCAGCAGCTTAGAAGCGCGGGGGGATGGGGCCAACGTCCTGACTTTC. Protein: CASSLEARGDGANVLTF.

The chain couples TRBV19 to TRBJ1-1, with D perhaps TRBD1 (5 bases). V lost 3 bases and J lost 1, with 12 bases in between. This CDR3 has 15 amino acids. Germline lookup yields CDR1 LNHDA and CDR2 SQIVND (reference sequence). The CDR3 reads CASSITGTENTEAFF. CDR3 in DNA: TGTGCCAGTAGTATCACCGGGACTGAGAACACTGAAGCTTTCTTT.

The V gene is TRBV7-2, the J gene TRBJ2-1, with D possibly matching TRBD1 (5 bases). CDR1 is SGHTA and CDR2 is FQGNSA in the germline V gene. The CDR3 sequence is 15 residues long. Trimming took 0 bases from V and 3 from J, leaving 9 bases between them. CDR3 bases: TGTGCCAGCAGCTTAGCAGGGGCAGGCTACAATGAGCAGTTCTTC. It translates to CASSLAGAGYNEQFF.

The chain uses TRBV7-2 and TRBJ2-2, with D maybe TRBD1 (6 bases). This CDR3 is built from 15 residues. From germline, CDR1 is SGHTA and CDR2 FQGNSA. V was clipped by 6 bases and J by 6 bases, with 17 bases between them. CDR3 sequence: CASRLDRLKAGELFF. CDR3 coding DNA: TGTGCCAGCAGACTAGACAGGTTAAAGGCCGGGGAGCTGTTTTTT.

The CDR3 coding sequence is TGTGCCGGGGGGGAACAGAACCTCTATGGCTACACCTTC. This codes for CAGGEQNLYGYTF. The genes are TRBV2 and TRBJ1-2; possibly TRBD1 for D (5 bases). This CDR3 contains 13 residues. Germline-derived CDR1 and CDR2 are SNHLY and FYNNEI. Trimming left V 11 bases short and J 4 bases short, with 17 bases between.

This clone was seen once. The chain employs TRBV7-2 and TRBJ2-4; unclear D gene. Germline V gene lookup returns CDR1 SGHTA and CDR2 FQGNSA. V was pared by 2 bases and J by 6 bases, with 8 bases between. The CDR3 runs to 13 residues. CDR3 nucleotides: TGTGCCAGCAGCTTATCGACGGGAAACATTCAGTACTTC. Its translation is CASSLSTGNIQYF.

The chain joins TRBV6-2 or TRBV6-3 to TRBJ2-7; TRBD2 matches 8 bases. Germline V gene data show CDR1 as MNHEY and CDR2 as SVGEGT. With 5 bases clipped from V and 2 bases from J, the junction kept 8 bases outside the gene matches. The CDR3 consists of 15 residues. The CDR3 sequence is CASSTSGGKPYEQYV. The CDR3 DNA is TGTGCCAGCAGTACAAGCGGGGGCAAACCCTACGAGCAGTACGTC.

V is TRBV6-5 and J is TRBJ1-6; 8 positions match TRBD1. The trim removed 5 bases at V and 5 bases at J, leaving 5 bases unmatched. The CDR3 runs to 15 residues. Germline V gives CDR1 MNHEY, CDR2 SVGAGI. As DNA, the CDR3 is TGTGCCAGCAGTATCAGGACAGGGAATAATTCACCCCTCCACTTT. Protein: CASSIRTGNNSPLHF.

Concerning this clone itself: Other DNA variants within this sample encode the same CDR3. This rearrangement joins TRBV6-2 or TRBV6-3 to TRBJ2-6; D is undetermined. CDR3 size: 14 residues. CDR1 MNHEY and CDR2 SVGEGT come from the germline V gene. V was shortened by 2 bases and J by 2 bases, with 4 bases between the two germline ends. The CDR3 region has the DNA TGTGCCAGCAGTTACCAGGCTGGGGCCAACGTCCTGACTTTC. Translating gives CASSYQAGANVLTF.

The J gene is TRBJ2-2, the V gene TRBV4-3; D is undetermined. V dropped 1 base and J dropped 2 bases, with 11 bases sitting between them. This CDR3 has 16 residues. Germline values: CDR1 LGHNA, CDR2 YSLEER. This CDR3 is CASSQVLDSNTGELFF. The CDR3 DNA is TGCGCCAGCAGCCAAGTCCTTGACTCTAACACCGGGGAGCTGTTTTTT.

The chain is built from TRBV11-2 and TRBJ1-1, with no clear D. With 0 bases removed from V and 5 bases from J, the gap between germline ends came to 7 bases. The CDR3 contains 13 residues. Germline V gives CDR1 SGHAT, CDR2 FQNNGV. The CDR3 bases are TGTGCCAGCAGCTTAGAACGGGTAACTGAAGCTTTCTTT. This sequence encodes CASSLERVTEAFF. The full variable domain, its missing parts supplied by reference TRBV11-2 and TRBJ1-1, is EAGVAQSPRYKIIEKRQSVAFWCNPISGHATLYWYQQILGQGPKLLIQFQNNGVVDDSQLPKDRFSAERLKGVDSTLKIQPAKLEDSAVYLCASSLERVTEAFFGQGTRLTVV.